The T cell receptor beta chain described here comes from a study of cytomegalovirus exposure and HLA in healthy donors. Points from the study as a whole: Cytomegalovirus-associated status was assigned to about 150 TCR beta chains. Being productive about 87% or about 30% of the time was typical of most TCR beta V segments in an earlier analysis. Later, an analysis found that common viral pathogens appeared to be linked with several of the most significant clusters.

Germline V gives CDR1 LGHNT, CDR2 FRNRAP. Trimming shortened V by 6 bases and J by 3 bases, and 12 bases separated the two germline ends. CDR3 length equals 14 residues. The PCR employed 60 Vbeta primers together with 13 Jbeta primers. TCRdb's copy holds only in-frame clones and misses some; the assay was immunoSEQ multiplex PCR. This repertoire shows about 150,000 clones, roughly 80% found once; its top ten account for 2% to 2.5%. Comments on this clone: Its antigen is not identified.

This sequence joins TRBV12-5 and TRBJ1-5, with a tentative D call TRBD1 (5 bases). This clonotype was obtained from a young man in good health and CMV-seronegative. The source material was PBMCs. This CDR3 reads CASGLPTDNQPQHF. DNA for the CDR3: TGTGCTAGTGGATTACCGACAGACAATCAGCCCCAGCATTTT.